The clone carrying this TCR beta chain was seen repeatedly, ten times or more. Its cognate antigen is unknown. The study recruited hyperthyroidism patients aged 18 to 65 who were newly diagnosed, under 2 months' duration. Sampling about 10 ml of fresh peripheral blood provided the PBMCs. The CDR3 sequence is 14 residues long. Germline loops: CDR1 MDHEN, CDR2 SYDVKM. Deletions cut 3 bases from V and 8 bases from J, with 16 bases between. Investigators amplified TCR beta CDR3 regions from RNA transcripts. A first-round RT-PCR used HTBI primers, followed by a second-round multiplex PCR. TCRdb re-derived calls from the multiplex PCR reads in MiXCR, one entry per CDR3 protein. The sample records fewer than 650,000 distinct CDR3 sequences, about 24% being singletons. This sample is drawn from a study of Graves' ophthalmopathy and Graves' hyperthyroidism. Overall study: Peripheral blood collection took place at initial diagnosis, before any treatment.

Findings and caveats of the study: In blood appeared most of the expanded thyroid clonotypes whose frequency exceeded 0.001.

Sequencing input: peripheral blood. The receptor was derived from a woman aged 18-30 years with stable Graves' hyperthyroidism. Some clones in this sample may be carry-over from other donors' samples. The V and J genes are TRBV28 and TRBJ1-1, with D tentatively TRBD1 (5 bases). The CDR3: CASSFRGRDWEAFF. For the CDR3, the DNA is TGTGCCAGCAGTTTTCGGGGGAGGGATTGGGAAGCTTTCTTT.